These 9 T cell receptor beta chains share one sample of origin, sequenced in a study of T-cell reconstitution after alpha-beta-depleted transplantation in children. Unique molecular identifiers were incorporated during preparation of the TCRbeta library. TCRdb passed the PCR reads through MiXCR, listing each CDR3 protein once. The table has 200,000 to 250,000 distinct CDR3 sequences, 11% seen once. Material: PBMCs, obtained before TCRalphabeta/CD19-depleted stem cell transplant. The receptors derive from a child under three years old with acute myeloid leukemia, due to receive a stem cell transplant.

Comment on this clonotype: This may be a read error, as it is one base from a much larger clone. The V gene is TRBV3-1, the J gene TRBJ2-7; 8 positions match TRBD1. The CDR3 is 15 amino acids. Germline CDR1 is LGHDT and CDR2 is YNNKEL (reference sequence). For the CDR3, the DNA is TGTGCCAGCTGCCAAAGCCAGGGGGCTCCCTACGAGCAGTACTTC. This translates into CASCQSQGAPYEQYF.

This clonotype was counted many times. The chain employs TRBV18 and TRBJ2-7; 8 positions match TRBD1. This CDR3 contains 13 residues. Germline assignment: CDR1 KGHSH and CDR2 LQKENI. Trimming removed 2 bases from V and 5 bases from J; junction bases left unmatched: 2. CDR3 DNA: TGTGCCAGCTCACCAAACAGGGGGAACGAGCAGTACTTC. Protein sequence: CASSPNRGNEQYF.

This clonotype came up many times. The rearrangement uses TRBV12-3 or TRBV12-4 and TRBJ2-2; D possibly corresponds to TRBD1 (6 bases). V gave up 1 base and J gave up 6 bases, with 12 bases separating them. This CDR3 is built from 15 residues. The CDR3 here is CASSLVQGLPGELFF. The CDR3 coding sequence is TGTGCCAGCAGTTTAGTGCAGGGGTTGCCCGGGGAGCTGTTTTTT.

This clonotype was picked up many times. In DNA form, the CDR3 reads TGTGCCAGCAGTTGGGGGCGCTACAATGAGCAGTTCTTC. Translated, it gives CASSWGRYNEQFF. The chain joins TRBV6-2 or TRBV6-3 to TRBJ2-1, with a possible D match to TRBD1 (6 bases). Germline CDR1 MNHEY, CDR2 SVGEGT. Trimming took off 4 bases at V and 3 bases at J, with 7 bases between the two ends. This CDR3 is built from 13 residues.

The table lists this clonotype with many counts. The chain employs TRBV18 and TRBJ1-5, with 8 bases identical to TRBD1. CDR3 length: 15 residues. The trim removed 3 bases at V and 5 bases at J, leaving 6 bases unmatched. The germline V gene encodes CDR1 KGHSH and CDR2 LQKENI. The CDR3 loop is CASSPGTGNYQPQHF. CDR3 nucleotides: TGTGCCAGCTCACCTGGGACAGGTAATTATCAGCCCCAGCATTTT.

This clonotype was detected many times. This rearrangement joins TRBV9 to TRBJ2-7, with 12 positions matching TRBD2. This CDR3 region has 18 residues. CDR1 and CDR2 from the germline V gene are SGDLS and YYNGEE. The V segment lost 3 bases and the J segment 2 bases; nucleotides outside the gene matches: 12. For the CDR3, the DNA is TGTGCCAGCAGCGCAGGACTAGCGGGATGGGGGGGTGCCTACGAGCAGTACTTC. Protein: CASSAGLAGWGGAYEQYF.

Concerning this clonotype: A much bigger clone sits one base away, suggesting this may be a read error. This sequence joins TRBV9 and TRBJ2-1, with TRBD2 identical over 9 bases. Germline CDR1 SGDLS, CDR2 YYNGEE. CDR3 size: 16 residues. The DNA of the CDR3 is TGTGCCAGCAGCCCGAGGGGACTAGCCCCAGGGAATGCGCAGTTCTTC. It encodes CASSPRGLAPGNAQFF.

About this clonotype: It may be a read error: a sequence one base away is much more abundant. The chain joins TRBV12-3 or TRBV12-4 to TRBJ2-3; a weak D match, TRBD2 (6 bases). V lost 4 bases and J lost 10, with 12 bases in between. The CDR3 covers 12 residues. DNA of the CDR3: TGTGCCAGCAGTTCTAGCGTGAGGGCGCAGTATTTT. This encodes CASSSSVRAQYF.

The rearrangement uses TRBV20-1 and TRBJ2-7, with 9 bases matching TRBD2. Germline trimming cut 1 base from V and 6 bases from J; bases unmatched to any gene: 4. This CDR3 is built from 13 residues. CDR1 is DFQATT, CDR2 SNEGSKA, per germline (reference sequence). CDR3 DNA sequence: TGCAGTGCTAGAGTCGGTAGCGGGAGCGAGCAGTACTTC. Its protein product is CSARVGSGSEQYF.